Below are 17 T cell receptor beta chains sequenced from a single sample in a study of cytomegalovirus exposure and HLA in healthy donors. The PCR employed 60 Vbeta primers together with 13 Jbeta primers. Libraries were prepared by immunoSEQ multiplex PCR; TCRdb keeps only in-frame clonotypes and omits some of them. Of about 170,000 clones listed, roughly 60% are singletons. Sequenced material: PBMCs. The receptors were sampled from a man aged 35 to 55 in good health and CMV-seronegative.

The CDR3 sequence: CASSPQRQSTDTQYF. CDR3 coding DNA: TGTGCCAGCTCACCGCAGAGACAGAGCACAGATACGCAGTATTTT. The chain recombines TRBV18 with TRBJ2-3, with a tentative D call TRBD1 (5 bases). CDR3 length equals 15 residues. Germline V gene data show CDR1 as KGHSH and CDR2 as LQKENI. The V and J ends lost 3 bases and 0 bases respectively, with 10 bases between them. Variable domain in full (rest from reference TRBV18 and TRBJ2-3): NAGVMQNPRHLVRRRGQEARLRCSPMKGHSHVYWYRQLPEEGLKFMVYLQKENIIDESGMPKERFSAEFPKEGPSILRIQQVVRGDSAAYFCASSPQRQSTDTQYFGPGTRLTVL.

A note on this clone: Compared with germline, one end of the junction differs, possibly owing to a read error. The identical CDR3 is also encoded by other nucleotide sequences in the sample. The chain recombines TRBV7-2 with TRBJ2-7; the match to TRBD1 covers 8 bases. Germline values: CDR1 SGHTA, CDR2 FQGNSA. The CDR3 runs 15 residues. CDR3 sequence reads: CASSLAGTGAYEQYF. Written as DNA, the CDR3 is TGTGCCAGCAGCCTAGCCGGGACAGGAGCCTACGAGCAGTACTTC.

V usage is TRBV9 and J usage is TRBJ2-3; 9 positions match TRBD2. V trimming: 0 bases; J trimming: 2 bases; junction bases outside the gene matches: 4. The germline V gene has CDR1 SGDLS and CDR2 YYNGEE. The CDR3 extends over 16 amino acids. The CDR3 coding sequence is TGTGCCAGCAGCGTAGGTAGCGGGGGTAACACAGATACGCAGTATTTT. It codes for CASSVGSGGNTDTQYF. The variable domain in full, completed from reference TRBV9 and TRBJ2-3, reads DSGVTQTPKHLITATGQRVTLRCSPRSGDLSVYWYQQSLDQGLQFLIQYYNGEERAKGNILERFSAQQFPDLHSELNLSSLELGDSALYFCASSVGSGGNTDTQYFGPGTRLTVL.

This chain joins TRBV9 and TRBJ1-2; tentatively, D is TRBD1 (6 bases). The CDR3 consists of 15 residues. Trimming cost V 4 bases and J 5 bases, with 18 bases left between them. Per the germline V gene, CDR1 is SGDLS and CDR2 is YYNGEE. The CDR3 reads CASSPLQGHTYGYTF. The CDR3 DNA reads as TGTGCCAGCAGCCCCCTTCAGGGACACACGTATGGCTACACCTTC.

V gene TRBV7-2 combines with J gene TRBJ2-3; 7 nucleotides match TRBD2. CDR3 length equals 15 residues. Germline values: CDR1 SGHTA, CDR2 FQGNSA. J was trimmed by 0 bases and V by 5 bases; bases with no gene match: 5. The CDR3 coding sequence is TGTGCCAGCAGCAGAGAGCGGGGTAGCACAGATACGCAGTATTTT. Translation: CASSRERGSTDTQYF.

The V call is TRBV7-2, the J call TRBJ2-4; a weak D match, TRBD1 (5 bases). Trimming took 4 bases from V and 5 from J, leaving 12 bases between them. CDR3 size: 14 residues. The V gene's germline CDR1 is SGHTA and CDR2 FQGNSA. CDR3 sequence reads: CASSSRWGQNIQYF. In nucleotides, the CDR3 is TGTGCCAGCAGCTCCCGGTGGGGCCAAAACATTCAGTACTTC.

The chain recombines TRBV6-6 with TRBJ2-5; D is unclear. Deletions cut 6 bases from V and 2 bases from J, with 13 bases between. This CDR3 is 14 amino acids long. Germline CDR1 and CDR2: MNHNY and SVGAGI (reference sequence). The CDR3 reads CASRTESIQETQYF. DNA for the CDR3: TGTGCCAGCAGGACTGAGAGCATTCAAGAGACCCAGTACTTC.

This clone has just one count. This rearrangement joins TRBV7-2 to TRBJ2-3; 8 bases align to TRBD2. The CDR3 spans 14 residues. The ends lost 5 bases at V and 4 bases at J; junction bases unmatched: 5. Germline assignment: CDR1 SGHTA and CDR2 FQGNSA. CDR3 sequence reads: CASSLGGAADTQYF. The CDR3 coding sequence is TGTGCCAGCAGCCTCGGGGGGGCCGCAGATACGCAGTATTTT.

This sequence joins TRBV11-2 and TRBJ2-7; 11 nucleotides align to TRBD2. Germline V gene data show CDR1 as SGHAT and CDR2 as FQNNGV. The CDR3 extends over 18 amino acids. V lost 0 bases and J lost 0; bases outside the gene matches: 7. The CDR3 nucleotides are TGTGCCAGCAGCTTAGATCAGGGACTAGCGGAGAGCTCCTACGAGCAGTACTTC. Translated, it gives CASSLDQGLAESSYEQYF.

CDR3 in DNA: TGTGCCAGCAGCGCGGGACTAGCGGACAACAATGAGCAGTTCTTC. Its translation is CASSAGLADNNEQFF. The genes are TRBV9 and TRBJ2-1; 11 nucleotides line up with TRBD2. V lost 3 bases and J lost 5; bases outside the gene matches: 4. Germline assignment: CDR1 SGDLS and CDR2 YYNGEE. The CDR3 has 15 amino acids.

The CDR3 loop reads CAITETGVGYTF. CDR3 in DNA: TGTGCCATCACCGAAACAGGGGTCGGCTACACCTTC. The chain is built from TRBV10-3 and TRBJ1-2; 7 nucleotides match TRBD1. CDR1 and CDR2 (germline): ENHRY, SYGVKD. The CDR3 runs to 12 residues. V shed 7 bases, J shed 8 bases, and the junction held 7 bases outside the gene matches.

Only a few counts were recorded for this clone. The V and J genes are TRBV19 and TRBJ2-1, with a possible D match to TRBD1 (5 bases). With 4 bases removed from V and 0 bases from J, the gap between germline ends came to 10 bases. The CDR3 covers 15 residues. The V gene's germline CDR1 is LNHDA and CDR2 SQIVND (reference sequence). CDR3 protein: CASSTQGGSYNEQFF. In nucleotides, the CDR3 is TGTGCCAGTAGTACTCAGGGCGGCTCCTACAATGAGCAGTTCTTC.

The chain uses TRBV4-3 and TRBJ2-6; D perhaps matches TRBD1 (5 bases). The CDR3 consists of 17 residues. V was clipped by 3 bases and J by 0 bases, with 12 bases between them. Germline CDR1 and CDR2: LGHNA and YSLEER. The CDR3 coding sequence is TGCGCCAGCAGCCATAAATTGGACATCTCTGGGGCCAACGTCCTGACTTTC. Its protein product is CASSHKLDISGANVLTF.

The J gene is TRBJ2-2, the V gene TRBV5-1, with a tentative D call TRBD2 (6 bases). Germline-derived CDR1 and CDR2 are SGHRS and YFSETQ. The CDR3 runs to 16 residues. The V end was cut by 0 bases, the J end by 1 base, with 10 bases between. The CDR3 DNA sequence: TGCGCCAGCAGCTTGGAGGAGGGGAGGAACACCGGGGAGCTGTTTTTT. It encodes CASSLEEGRNTGELFF.

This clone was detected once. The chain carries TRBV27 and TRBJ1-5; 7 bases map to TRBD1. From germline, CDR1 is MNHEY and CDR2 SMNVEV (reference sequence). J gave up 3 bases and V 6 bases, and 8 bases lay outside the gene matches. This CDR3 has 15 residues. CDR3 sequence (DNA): TGTGCCAGCAGCCGCCGCACAGGGGACAATCAGCCCCAGCATTTT. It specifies CASSRRTGDNQPQHF.

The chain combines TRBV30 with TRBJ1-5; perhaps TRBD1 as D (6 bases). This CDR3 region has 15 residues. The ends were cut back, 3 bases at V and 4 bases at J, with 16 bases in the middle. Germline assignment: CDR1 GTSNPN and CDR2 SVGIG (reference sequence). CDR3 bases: TGTGCCTGGAGCGCTTTACAGGGTCTGAATCAGCCCCAGCATTTT. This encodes CAWSALQGLNQPQHF.

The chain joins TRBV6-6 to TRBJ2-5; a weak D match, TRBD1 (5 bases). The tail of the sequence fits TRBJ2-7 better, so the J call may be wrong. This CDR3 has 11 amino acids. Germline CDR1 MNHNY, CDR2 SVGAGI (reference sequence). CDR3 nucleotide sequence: TGTGCCAGCAGAGGGGAAGTCGAGCAGTACTTC. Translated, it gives CASRGEVEQYF.